This T cell receptor (beta chain) was recorded in a study of control samples from healthy donors and cancer patients (dated by TCRdb to the early 2020s). Preparation of the library involved the immunoSEQ multiplex PCR assay. TCRdb took over this immuneACCESS table, retaining in-frame rearrangements with V and J assigned. Such tables are incomplete; in checked studies, under half of the missing clones stem from an unresolved V gene, and the remainder is unexplained. The sample table lists about 120,000 clones, around 92% of them with a count of one. The ten biggest clones cover less than 2.5% of the sample. As to this clone: No cognate antigen has been identified for it. The sample holds no much larger clone one base away, and base qualities are not on file.

The CDR3 has 15 amino acids, counting the end cysteine and phenylalanine. Only CDR3 DNA remains: 45 bases, in frame from the first base. As encoded in the germline V gene, CDR1 is LGHNA while CDR2 is YNFKEQ. Ends trimmed: V by 6 bases, J by 4 bases; bases unmatched to a gene: 5. The sequenced sample consisted of blood. This receptor was taken from a woman in her fifties or sixties in good health. The chain is made from TRBV4-2 and TRBJ2-2; 10 bases in the middle match TRBD2. CDR3 protein: CASRSSGSVTGELFF. The nucleotide sequence is TGTGCCAGCAGATCTAGCGGGAGCGTCACCGGGGAGCTGTTTTTT.